The table lists the clone carrying this T cell receptor (beta chain) with a count of one. The antigen is undetermined. The CDR3 is 12 residues long. The V gene's germline CDR1 is SNHLY and CDR2 FYNNEI. V lost 4 bases, J lost 8 bases, and 9 bases lay in between. This entry belongs to a study of T cell clonotyping in hematopoietic cell transplantation. Study observations and caveats: Pathologically expanded recipient clonotypes increased progressively from day 30 to day 180 as diversity fell.

Recipients were bled about 28 days pretransplant and at posttransplant days 30, 100, 180. Libraries were prepared by immunoSEQ multiplex PCR; TCRdb keeps only in-frame clonotypes and omits some of them. This sample has about 13,000 clones, with roughly 92% found just once. This clonotype was obtained from a female patient in her fifties or sixties who had an allogeneic stem cell transplant from an unrelated donor, so the T cells may come from the graft donor. Some clones in this sample may be carry-over from other donors' samples. This chain connects TRBV2 to TRBJ2-1; either TRBD1 or TRBD2 may fit D (5 bases each). The sequenced sample was PBMCs, obtained 100 days after allogeneic stem cell transplant. The CDR3 nucleotides read TGTGCCAGCAGTGGGGGGAGATATGAGCAGTTCTTC. This gives the protein CASSGGRYEQFF. Based on the CDR3 plus reference TRBV2 and TRBJ2-1, the full variable domain is EPEVTQTPSHQVTQMGQEVILRCVPISNHLYFYWYRQILGQKVEFLVSFYNNEISEKSEIFDDQFSVERPDGSNFTLKIRSTKLEDSAMYFCASSGGRYEQFFGPGTRLTVL.